Listed below are T cell receptor beta chains from one sample, sequenced in a study of technical replicates of blood from a handful of donors. The repertoire was sequenced with immunoSEQ multiplex PCR; TCRdb's copy has only in-frame clones and lacks some. In the table there are 55,000 to 80,000 clones, roughly 96% of which are singletons. Input material: T cells isolated from PBMCs. Every receptor here comes from a human donor in good health. CDR3s include the opening cysteine and the closing phenylalanine or tryptophan. D genes are given only for firm matches. The size field is filled for only some rows; it gives once, few, many or a size class.

clone size	D gene	V gene	J gene	CDR3 protein	CDR3 DNA
NA	NA	TRBV5-1	TRBJ1-2	CASSPEGGGYTF	TGCGCCAGCAGCCCGGAAGGGGGAGGCTACACCTTC
NA	TRBD1	TRBV2	TRBJ1-2	CASTDRGYGYTF	TGTGCCAGCACAGACAGGGGCTATGGCTACACCTTC
NA	TRBD1	TRBV11-2	TRBJ1-4	CASSLRTGLNEKLFF	TGTGCCAGCAGCTTAAGGACAGGATTAAATGAAAAACTGTTTTTT
once	NA	TRBV29-1	TRBJ2-5	CSVGSGTGTQYF	TGCAGCGTTGGTAGCGGTACGGGGACCCAGTACTTC
NA	TRBD2	TRBV15	TRBJ2-1	CATSSGGAISEQFF	TGTGCCACCAGCAGCGGGGGGGCGATTAGTGAGCAGTTCTTC
NA	TRBD2	TRBV5-1	TRBJ2-7	CASSFAGRGGNYEQYF	TGCGCCAGCAGCTTCGCCGGGCGGGGGGGGAACTACGAGCAGTACTTC
NA	TRBD1	TRBV2	TRBJ1-6	CASSGQGSEDSPLHF	TGTGCCAGCAGTGGACAGGGATCCGAGGATTCACCCCTCCACTTT
NA	TRBD1	TRBV5-1	TRBJ1-2	CASSPGQGNYGYTF	TGCGCCAGCAGCCCGGGACAGGGCAACTATGGCTACACCTTC
NA	NA	TRBV7-9	TRBJ1-1	CASSYDPAEAFF	TGTGCCAGCAGCTACGATCCGGCTGAAGCTTTCTTT
NA	TRBD1	TRBV5-8	TRBJ1-1	CASSPRTGAMNTEAFF	TGTGCCAGCAGCCCGCGGACAGGGGCCATGAACACTGAAGCTTTCTTT
NA	NA	TRBV28	TRBJ1-1	CASSSTGLGNTEAFF	TGTGCCAGCAGCTCGACAGGCTTAGGGAACACTGAAGCTTTCTTT
NA	NA	TRBV6-5	TRBJ1-1	CASSPRGSSTEAFF	TGTGCCAGCAGTCCCAGAGGGTCATCCACTGAAGCTTTCTTT
NA	NA	TRBV30	TRBJ1-2	CACLLGAGGYTF	TGTGCCTGCCTTCTGGGAGCGGGAGGCTACACCTTC
NA	NA	TRBV10-2	TRBJ2-3	CASTPLGTDTQYF	TGCGCCAGCACCCCGTTAGGCACAGATACGCAGTATTTT
NA	TRBD1	TRBV2	TRBJ2-1	CASRRDRDNEQFF	TGTGCCAGCAGGCGAGACAGGGATAATGAGCAGTTCTTC
NA	NA	TRBV28	TRBJ2-7	CASSLPGEQYF	TGTGCCAGCAGTTTACCGGGGGAGCAGTACTTC
NA	TRBD2	TRBV10-2	TRBJ2-7	CASSEWGGEQYF	TGCGCCAGCAGTGAATGGGGGGGAGAGCAGTACTTC
NA	TRBD1	TRBV30	TRBJ1-4	CAWIGQGGEKLFF	TGTGCCTGGATCGGACAGGGCGGGGAAAAACTGTTTTTT
NA	NA	TRBV2	TRBJ1-4	CASSEALRQGLEKLFF	TGTGCCAGCAGTGAAGCGCTTCGGCAGGGTTTAGAAAAACTGTTTTTT
NA	NA	TRBV28	TRBJ2-1	CASSLGWRDGYEQFF	TGTGCCAGCAGTTTAGGGTGGAGGGATGGGTATGAGCAGTTCTTC
NA	TRBD1	TRBV6-4	TRBJ1-5	CASSPGTGVNQPQHF	TGTGCCAGCAGTCCCGGGACAGGGGTCAATCAGCCCCAGCATTTT
NA	NA	TRBV23-1	TRBJ1-1	CASRSRFEGAEAFF	TGCGCCAGCCGGAGCCGTTTTGAAGGGGCAGAAGCTTTCTTT
NA	TRBD2	TRBV30	TRBJ2-1	CAWSVLAGGSYNEQFF	TGTGCCTGGAGTGTACTAGCGGGGGGGTCCTACAATGAGCAGTTCTTC
NA	NA	TRBV28	TRBJ1-3	CASITGGANTIYF	TGTGCCAGCATCACAGGTGGAGCGAACACCATATATTTT
NA	NA	TRBV7-2	TRBJ2-1	CASSSSPGVNNEQFF	TGTGCCAGCAGCTCGAGTCCGGGAGTGAACAATGAGCAGTTCTTC
NA	TRBD2	TRBV29-1	TRBJ2-3	CSADHGLAGGPNTDTQYF	TGCAGCGCTGATCATGGACTAGCGGGGGGTCCCAACACAGATACGCAGTATTTT
once	NA	TRBV5-8	TRBJ1-1	CASSSLFAGSEAFF	TGTGCCAGCAGCTCTCTCTTCGCGGGGTCTGAAGCTTTCTTT
NA	TRBD1	TRBV4-1	TRBJ1-1	CASSHGTGTGEAFF	TGCGCCAGCAGCCATGGGACAGGCACAGGAGAAGCTTTCTTT
few	NA	TRBV19	TRBJ2-7	CASSIPLVGEQYF	TGTGCCAGTAGTATACCCCTAGTGGGCGAGCAGTACTTC
NA	NA	TRBV28	TRBJ2-3	CASTDYTDTQYF	TGTGCCAGCACCGACTACACAGATACGCAGTATTTT
NA	NA	TRBV18	TRBJ1-1	CASSPNEDTEAFF	TGTGCCAGCTCACCAAACGAGGACACTGAAGCTTTCTTT
NA	TRBD1	TRBV2	TRBJ1-2	CASSPRDRVYYGYTF	TGTGCCAGCAGTCCACGGGACAGGGTTTACTATGGCTACACCTTC
NA	NA	TRBV29-1	TRBJ2-1	CSVIGSSSYNEQFF	TGCAGCGTTATAGGGAGTAGCTCCTACAATGAGCAGTTCTTC
NA	TRBD1	TRBV28	TRBJ2-3	CASSSRTGGADTQYF	TGTGCCAGCAGTTCCCGGACAGGGGGCGCAGATACGCAGTATTTT
NA	TRBD1	TRBV29-1	TRBJ1-1	CSVPQGAGNTEAFF	TGCAGCGTTCCCCAGGGGGCCGGGAACACTGAAGCTTTCTTT
NA	NA	TRBV7-9	TRBJ1-5	CASSPGVGNQPQHF	TGTGCCAGCAGCCCAGGGGTTGGCAATCAGCCCCAGCATTTT
once	TRBD2	TRBV11-3	TRBJ2-1	CASSLVAGGVNEQFF	TGTGCCAGCAGCTTAGTAGCGGGAGGGGTCAATGAGCAGTTCTTC
NA	NA	TRBV4-1	TRBJ1-2	CASSHVLGDNYGYTF	TGCGCCAGCAGCCATGTTTTAGGAGATAACTATGGCTACACCTTC
NA	NA	TRBV29-1	TRBJ2-7	CSVRGKGSYEQYF	TGCAGCGTTCGGGGGAAAGGCTCCTACGAGCAGTACTTC
NA	NA	TRBV27	TRBJ2-3	CASSLSRTRGSPQYF	TGTGCCAGCAGTTTATCGCGTACCAGGGGTTCCCCGCAGTATTTT
once	NA	TRBV4-1	TRBJ2-7	CASSQPTTATYEQYF	TGCGCCAGCAGCCAACCGACGACAGCAACCTACGAGCAGTACTTC
NA	NA	TRBV7-3	TRBJ2-3	CASRGGSTDTQYF	TGTGCCAGCAGGGGGGGTAGCACAGATACGCAGTATTTT
NA	NA	TRBV9	TRBJ1-2	CASSVETDYGYTF	TGTGCCAGCAGCGTAGAGACAGACTATGGCTACACCTTC
NA	TRBD1	TRBV10-2	TRBJ1-4	CASSSGTVNEKLFF	TGCGCCAGCAGCTCCGGGACAGTTAATGAAAAACTGTTTTTT
NA	TRBD2	TRBV6-1	TRBJ2-7	CASGLAGIEQYF	TGTGCCAGCGGCCTAGCGGGGATCGAGCAGTACTTC
NA	NA	TRBV10-3	TRBJ2-1	CAISAWLYNEQFF	TGTGCCATCAGTGCGTGGCTGTACAATGAGCAGTTCTTC
NA	TRBD1	TRBV4-1	TRBJ1-2	CASSQSTGGYGYTF	TGCGCCAGCAGCCAATCAACAGGGGGATATGGCTACACCTTC
once	TRBD1	TRBV30	TRBJ2-6	CARTTGIISGANVLTF	TGTGCCAGAACGACAGGGATAATTTCTGGGGCCAACGTCCTGACTTTC
NA	NA	TRBV6-5	TRBJ1-4	CATGLLGEKLFF	TGTGCCACAGGGCTTCTAGGGGAAAAACTGTTTTTT
NA	TRBD2	TRBV5-1	TRBJ2-7	CASSLRRELDEQYF	TGCGCCAGCAGCTTGAGGCGGGAGTTGGACGAGCAGTACTTC
once	NA	TRBV6-5	TRBJ2-3	CASSQGDTQYF	TGTGCCAGCAGCCAGGGGGATACGCAGTATTTT
once	NA	TRBV2	TRBJ1-2	CASSVDRYAGYTF	TGTGCCAGCAGTGTCGACAGGTATGCTGGCTACACCTTC
NA	TRBD2	TRBV19	TRBJ2-3	CASSIGGGGGGALDTQYF	TGTGCCAGTAGTATAGGGGGAGGCGGCGGGGGGGCCTTGGATACGCAGTATTTT
NA	NA	TRBV6-1	TRBJ1-5	CASSDVPGLLVQPQHF	TGTGCCAGCAGTGATGTTCCAGGGTTGCTTGTCCAGCCCCAGCATTTT
once	NA	TRBV5-1	TRBJ2-5	CASSPHQGGEETQYF	TGCGCCAGCAGCCCTCACCAGGGAGGTGAGGAGACCCAGTACTTC
NA	TRBD1	TRBV7-9	TRBJ1-5	CASSLEGTVGPQHF	TGTGCCAGCAGCTTAGAAGGGACAGTGGGGCCCCAGCATTTT
NA	TRBD2	TRBV7-2	TRBJ2-3	CASSLGVSGGPTDTQYF	TGTGCCAGCAGCTTAGGAGTGTCGGGAGGGCCAACAGATACGCAGTATTTT